The rows below give T cell receptor beta chains drawn from one sample of a study of T cells in Graves' hyperthyroidism and ophthalmopathy. TCRdb re-called the multiplex PCR reads with MiXCR, one entry per CDR3 protein. The sample has hundreds of thousands of distinct CDR3 sequences, around 15% seen once. The sequenced material came from blood. The receptors stem from a woman in her late teens or twenties with Graves' hyperthyroidism. CDR3s include the opening cysteine and the closing phenylalanine or tryptophan. A D gene is named only where the DNA matches it firmly. Rows may omit the clone size; those that give it use once, few, many or a size class.

v_call	j_call	d_call	clone_size	cdr3_nt	cdr3_aa
TRBV4-1	TRBJ1-5	TRBD1	many	TGCGCCAGCAGCCAAGGGCAGGGGGCAGCTCAGCCCCAGCATTTT	CASSQGQGAAQPQHF
TRBV19	TRBJ2-2	TRBD2	few	TGTGCCAGTACAGCTAGCGGGAGGTGGACCGGGGAGCTGTTTTTT	CASTASGRWTGELFF
TRBV19	TRBJ1-1	.	few	TGTGCCAGTAGGACACAGTCTAGTCAAGGGCGCTCTGAAGCTTTCTTT	CASRTQSSQGRSEAFF
TRBV27	TRBJ2-7	TRBD1	many	TGTGCCAGCAGTTTCACCTTCGACAGGGGCTCCTACGAGCAGTACTTC	CASSFTFDRGSYEQYF
TRBV7-9	TRBJ2-5	.	few	TGTGCCAGCAGCTTAGGAGACCGAACCCTGCACCAAGAGACCCAGTACTTC	CASSLGDRTLHQETQYF
TRBV20-1	TRBJ2-7	TRBD1	many	TGCAGCCGACGGGGACAGAACTACGAGCAGTACTTC	CSRRGQNYEQYF
TRBV6-5	TRBJ1-1	TRBD1	many	TGTGCCAGCAGTTACACCGCAGGGGGCAACACTGAAGCTTTCTTT	CASSYTAGGNTEAFF
TRBV11-2	TRBJ2-1	TRBD1	few	TGTGCCAGCAGCTTACACAGGGGGCTTACCTACAATGAGCAGTTCTTC	CASSLHRGLTYNEQFF
TRBV6-1	TRBJ1-1	TRBD1	many	TGTGCCAGCAGTGAGACAGGGGACTACACTGAAGCTTTCTTT	CASSETGDYTEAFF
TRBV7-9	TRBJ2-5	TRBD2	.	TGTGCCAGCAGCATGCCTAGCGGGGGCCATCAAGAGACCCAGTACTTC	CASSMPSGGHQETQYF
TRBV7-2	TRBJ2-3	.	many	TGTGCCAGCAGTCAAAGGGGATTTAACCTAGATACGCAGTATTTT	CASSQRGFNLDTQYF
TRBV7-9	TRBJ2-3	TRBD1	few	TGTGCCAGCAGCTCCGGGACAGGGGATGCAGATACGCAGTATTTT	CASSSGTGDADTQYF
TRBV29-1	TRBJ2-5	TRBD2	few	TGCAGCATAACGGGACTAGCGGGAGCGTGGGGCCAAGAGACCCAGTACTTC	CSITGLAGAWGQETQYF
TRBV5-4	TRBJ2-3	.	.	TGTGTCTCAGCTTGGAATAGCAAATCTCCCCCGGATACGCAGTATTTT	CVSAWNSKSPPDTQYF
TRBV28	TRBJ2-1	TRBD2	many	TGTGCCAGCAGTTTACAAGGTACTAGCGGGACCCCACTCAAGTTCTTC	CASSLQGTSGTPLKFF
TRBV5-4	TRBJ2-5	TRBD2	.	TGTGCCAGCAGCACAGAACTAGCGGGGGAAGAGACCCAGTACTTC	CASSTELAGEETQYF
TRBV6-1	TRBJ2-6	.	many	TGTGCCAGCAGTTACACCGGGGGCAGGGGCGCTGGGGCCAACGTCCTGACTTTC	CASSYTGGRGAGANVLTF
TRBV28	TRBJ2-2	TRBD2	few	TGTGCCAGTGTAGTTGGACTAGCGGAGAGGGGGACCGGGGAGCTGTTTTTT	CASVVGLAERGTGELFF
TRBV25-1	TRBJ2-7	TRBD2	few	TGTGCCAGCACCGAGGCCTCTAGCGGGAGATCCGAGCAGTACTTC	CASTEASSGRSEQYF
TRBV20-1	TRBJ1-1	.	.	TGCAGTTCTGTTGCGGTAACCGAGAACACTGAAGCTTTCTTT	CSSVAVTENTEAFF
TRBV7-9	TRBJ1-1	TRBD1	few	TGTGCCAGCAGCTTTAGCGGGACAGGGTTCGTCACTGAAGCTTTCTTT	CASSFSGTGFVTEAFF
TRBV15	TRBJ1-6	.	many	TGTGCCACCAGCAGAGTACGGGGATCCGATTCACCCCTCCACTTT	CATSRVRGSDSPLHF
TRBV5-4	TRBJ1-2	.	.	TGTGCCAGCAGCCTGGACGTCTATGGCTACACCTTC	CASSLDVYGYTF
TRBV7-9	TRBJ2-3	.	few	TGTGCCAGCAGCACCCGGGAACTCACAGATACGCAGTATTTT	CASSTRELTDTQYF
TRBV4-1	TRBJ2-7	TRBD2	few	TGCGCCAGCAGCCAACCCCTACAGCGGGAGATAGGCGACGAGCAGTACTTC	CASSQPLQREIGDEQYF
TRBV12-3/TRBV12-4	TRBJ2-2	.	.	TGTGCCAGCAGTTTACTAGGGTCCGGGGAGCTGTTTTTT	CASSLLGSGELFF
TRBV10-3	TRBJ2-7	.	few	TGTGCCATCAGGGGAGAGGGATCCTACGAGCAGTACTTC	CAIRGEGSYEQYF
TRBV24-1	TRBJ1-2	TRBD1	.	TGTGCCACCAGTGGCCCGGCCGGGACAGGGGGCGGAAATGGCTACACCTTC	CATSGPAGTGGGNGYTF
TRBV7-8	TRBJ2-5	.	many	TGTGCCAGCAGCCCTCATTTTGGGGGCGAAGGGGAGACCCAGTACTTC	CASSPHFGGEGETQYF
TRBV7-9	TRBJ1-2	.	many	TGTGCCAGCCACTCGGGGGGTCAAGGCTACACCTTC	CASHSGGQGYTF
TRBV20-1	TRBJ2-3	TRBD2	.	TGCAGTGCTAGAACTAGCGGGAAGGGCTTAGATACGCAGTATTTT	CSARTSGKGLDTQYF
TRBV7-3	TRBJ2-1	.	few	TGTGCCAGCAGCTTACCCCCGGACAATGAGCAGTTCTTC	CASSLPPDNEQFF
TRBV6-2/TRBV6-3	TRBJ2-1	.	many	TGTGCCAGCAGTTACCCTGACTATGAGCAGTTCTTC	CASSYPDYEQFF
TRBV20-1	TRBJ2-1	TRBD2	many	TGCGGGGTAGCGGGAGCAGGATACAATGAGCAGTTCTTC	CGVAGAGYNEQFF
TRBV5-5	TRBJ2-7	TRBD1	many	TGTGCCAGCAGCCTCCCCGCAGGGGGCGAGTTTAGGCGCGACGAGCAGTACTTC	CASSLPAGGEFRRDEQYF
TRBV20-1	TRBJ1-1	TRBD1	once	TGCAGTGCTCGACAGGGGACGAGAATGAACACTGAAGCTTTCTTT	CSARQGTRMNTEAFF
TRBV7-2	TRBJ1-5	TRBD1	.	TGTGCCAGCAGCTTAGTCGACAGGGCTTATCAGCCCCAGCATTTT	CASSLVDRAYQPQHF
TRBV12-3/TRBV12-4	TRBJ1-1	.	.	TGTACCAGCAGCCCCGCCCTTGGAGCTTTCTTT	CTSSPALGAFF
TRBV11-2	TRBJ2-7	.	many	TGTGCCAGCAGCTTAGAAGGTGCCAGGTTCTCCTACGAGCAGTACTTC	CASSLEGARFSYEQYF
TRBV6-6	TRBJ2-7	.	many	TGTGCCAGCAGTTACACAGGTACTCCTTCCTACGAGCAGTACTTC	CASSYTGTPSYEQYF
TRBV20-1	TRBJ1-1	.	few	TGCAGAACCAGACTCACTGAAGCTTTCTTT	CRTRLTEAFF
TRBV30	TRBJ1-5	.	many	TGTGCCTGGGGACAGATCCGCAATCAGCCCCAGCATTTT	CAWGQIRNQPQHF
TRBV19	TRBJ2-1	TRBD2	few	TGTGCCAGTAGTATAGGGAGCGGGAGGTACTACTCCAATGAGCAGTTCTTC	CASSIGSGRYYSNEQFF
TRBV7-6	TRBJ2-2	TRBD1	.	TGTGCCAGCAGTACCGGGACAGGTGGAACCGGGGAGCTGTTTTTT	CASSTGTGGTGELFF
TRBV5-1	TRBJ1-4	.	.	TGCGCCAGCAGCTTGGTAATGGGCGCCGGGGGTGAAAAACTGTTTTTT	CASSLVMGAGGEKLFF
TRBV27	TRBJ1-5	.	many	TGTGCCAGCAGCTACTGGGGAAGCAATCAGCCCCAGCATTTT	CASSYWGSNQPQHF
TRBV7-9	TRBJ1-6	TRBD1	.	TGTGTCAGCAGCTCCGGGACAGGATTTTATAATTCACCCCTCCACTTT	CVSSSGTGFYNSPLHF
TRBV11-2	TRBJ2-1	TRBD2	many	TGTGCCAGCAGCTTACTGGGACTAGCGGGATCGAATGAGCAGTTCTTC	CASSLLGLAGSNEQFF
TRBV7-9	TRBJ2-1	TRBD2	many	TGTGCCAGCAGCTTAGGGCTAGCGGGAGCGGGTGAGCAGTTCTTC	CASSLGLAGAGEQFF
TRBV24-1	TRBJ1-5	.	few	TGTGCCACCAGTTTTGCGGGGAATCAGCCCCAGCATTTT	CATSFAGNQPQHF
TRBV7-2	TRBJ2-3	.	many	TGTGCCAGCATCAACACAATTGGGAATACGCAGTATTTT	CASINTIGNTQYF
TRBV5-6	TRBJ2-1	TRBD2	.	TGTGCCAGCAGCTTGGCCGGGCGGGAGGGCCTCTACAATGAGCAGTTCTTC	CASSLAGREGLYNEQFF
TRBV2	TRBJ1-2	.	many	TGTGCCAGGTCGACAGGAAAGGAGCACTATGGCTACACCTTC	CARSTGKEHYGYTF
TRBV20-1	TRBJ2-7	.	many	TGCAGTGCCCGTCGGGGCTTAACCTACGAGCAGTACTTC	CSARRGLTYEQYF
TRBV28	TRBJ2-3	TRBD2	.	TGTGCAATCAAATCGTCGGGGAAAACGGGGGGTACGCAGTATTTT	CAIKSSGKTGGTQYF
TRBV27	TRBJ2-5	TRBD1	.	TGTGCCAGCAGTCATAAAGGACAGGGGGCGATCCAAGAGGCCCAGTACTTC	CASSHKGQGAIQEAQYF